In its sample, the clone carrying this T cell receptor (beta chain) was seen many times. Its cognate antigen is unknown. Synthesis of cDNA was accomplished via 5'RACE employing 10-nucleotide random UMIs. MiXCR, run by TCRdb on the 5' RACE reads, gives a single entry per CDR3 protein. This sample has roughly 100,000 distinct CDR3 sequences, with under 4.5% found just once. The data stem from a study of neurological immune-mediated disorders. Across the study: About 90% of the roughly 34 multiple sclerosis patients had relapsing-remitting disease; 3 had secondary progressive.

Germline-derived CDR1 and CDR2 are ENHRY and SYGVKD. The CDR3 is 14 amino acids. J was trimmed by 4 bases and V by 8 bases; bases with no gene match: 7. Study conclusions and caveats: The most TCR clonal expansion was seen in HTLV-1-associated myelopathy, whereas the least was seen in multiple sclerosis, below the level in healthy controls. Subjects shared no identical expanded-clone CDR3 amino acid sequences, suggesting private TCR-beta repertoires in all groups.

The V call is TRBV10-3, the J call TRBJ2-2, with 7 bases identical to TRBD1. Sequenced material: PBMCs. The receptor comes from a woman aged 50 to 65 with multiple sclerosis. CDR3 protein: CAIGPTGSTGELFF. The CDR3 coding sequence is TGTGCCATCGGACCGACAGGGAGCACCGGGGAGCTGTTTTTT.